This T cell receptor (beta chain) was obtained from a study of blood T cell repertoires in COVID-19. Study-level background: COVID-19 samples collected from the United States, Italy and Spain covered acute and convalescent phases. T cells, B-cell-depleted T cells, or PBMCs supplied cDNA or gDNA.

Germline trimming cut 7 bases from V and 9 bases from J; bases unmatched to any gene: 13. The CDR3 runs to 16 residues. Germline loops: CDR1 SNHLY, CDR2 FYNNEI. Original data processing: Estimated nucleated cell counts came from reference gene primer amplification. Here immunoSEQ multiplex PCR was the method, and the copy in TCRdb shows in-frame clones only, minus some. From that table come the V and J calls and clone size; the DNA was used to work out D and trimming. The table records around 150,000 clones, approximately 79% of them present only once. Seattle cases were enrolled at active infection and followed longitudinally.

This chain joins TRBV2 and TRBJ2-1; 12 nucleotides agree with TRBD2. Sequenced input: peripheral blood. This TCR derives from a woman aged 40 to 49 with COVID-19, enrolled during active disease. The CDR3 DNA sequence: TGTGCCAGCACATTGCTAGCGGGAGGGCATGAGGGTGAGCAGTTCTTC. This gives the protein CASTLLAGGHEGEQFF.